The clone carrying this T cell receptor (beta chain) was seen only a few times. Its antigen remains unidentified. This specimen belongs to a study of early T cells in non-severe SARS-CoV-2 infection. Whole-study context: Unsorted whole blood bulk RNA was sequenced, with unpaired chains. Regarding the study as a whole: Lookups in VDJdb leaned toward anti-spike CD8 responses and missed private and CD4 specificities.

The protocol attached unique molecular identifiers to individual cDNA molecules. TCRdb reprocessed the 5' RACE reads via MiXCR and lists one record per CDR3 protein. The data contain 90,000 to 120,000 distinct CDR3 sequences, around 10% of them singletons. The germline V gene encodes CDR1 SGDLS and CDR2 YYNGEE. CDR3 length equals 15 residues. The trim removed 4 bases at V and 4 bases at J, leaving 10 bases unmatched. The rearrangement links TRBV9 to TRBJ2-7; 8 positions agree with TRBD2. Sequencing was performed on whole blood. The sequence derives from an adult who was a healthcare worker with PCR-confirmed SARS-CoV-2 infection or an uninfected control (not recorded which). CDR3 coding DNA: TGTGCCAGCAGCCCTAGGAGCGGGAGTTTTTACGAGCAGTACTTC. It translates to CASSPRSGSFYEQYF. Variable domain in full (rest from reference TRBV9 and TRBJ2-7): DSGVTQTPKHLITATGQRVTLRCSPRSGDLSVYWYQQSLDQGLQFLIQYYNGEERAKGNILERFSAQQFPDLHSELNLSSLELGDSALYFCASSPRSGSFYEQYFGPGTRLTVT.